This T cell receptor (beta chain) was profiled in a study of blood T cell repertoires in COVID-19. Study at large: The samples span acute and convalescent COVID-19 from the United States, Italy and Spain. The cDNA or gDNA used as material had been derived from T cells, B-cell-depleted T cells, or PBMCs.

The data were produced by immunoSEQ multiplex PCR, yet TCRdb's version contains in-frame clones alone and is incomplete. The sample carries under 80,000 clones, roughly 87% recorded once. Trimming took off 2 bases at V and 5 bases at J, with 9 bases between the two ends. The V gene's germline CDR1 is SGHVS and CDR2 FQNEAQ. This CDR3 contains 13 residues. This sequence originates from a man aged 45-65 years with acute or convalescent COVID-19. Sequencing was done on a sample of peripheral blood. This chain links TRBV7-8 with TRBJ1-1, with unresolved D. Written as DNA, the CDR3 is TGTGCCAGCAGCTTACTTCGGGAGACTGAAGCTTTCTTT. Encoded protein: CASSLLRETEAFF.